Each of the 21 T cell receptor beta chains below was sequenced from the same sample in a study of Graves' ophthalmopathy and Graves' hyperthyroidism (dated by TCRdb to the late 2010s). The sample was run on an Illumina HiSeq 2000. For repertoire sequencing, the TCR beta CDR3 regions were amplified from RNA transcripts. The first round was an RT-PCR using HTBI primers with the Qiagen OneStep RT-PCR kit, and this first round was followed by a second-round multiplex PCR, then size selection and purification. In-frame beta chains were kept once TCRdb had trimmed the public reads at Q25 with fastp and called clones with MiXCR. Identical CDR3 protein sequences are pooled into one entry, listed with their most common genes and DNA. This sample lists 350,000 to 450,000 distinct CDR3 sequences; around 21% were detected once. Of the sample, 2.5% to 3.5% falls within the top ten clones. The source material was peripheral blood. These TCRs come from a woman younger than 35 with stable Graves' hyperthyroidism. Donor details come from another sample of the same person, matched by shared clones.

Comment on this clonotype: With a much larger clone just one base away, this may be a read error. CDR3 amino acids: CASSEWRIGAEQYF. Here the CDR3 DNA reads TGTGCCAGCAGTGAATGGAGGATAGGGGCCGAGCAGTACTTC. This chain links TRBV6-1 with TRBJ2-7, with D tentatively TRBD1 or TRBD2 (5 bases each). Germline CDR1 is MNHNS and CDR2 is SASEGT. The germline V and J ends were trimmed by 2 bases and 6 bases, with 14 bases remaining between them. The CDR3 contains 14 residues.

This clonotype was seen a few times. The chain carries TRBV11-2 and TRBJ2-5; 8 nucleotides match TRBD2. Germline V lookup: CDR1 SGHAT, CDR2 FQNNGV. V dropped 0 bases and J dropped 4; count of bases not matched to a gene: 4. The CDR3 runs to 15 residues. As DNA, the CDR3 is TGTGCCAGCAGCTTAGATGGGCTAGCGGGAGAGACCCAGTACTTC. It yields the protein CASSLDGLAGETQYF.

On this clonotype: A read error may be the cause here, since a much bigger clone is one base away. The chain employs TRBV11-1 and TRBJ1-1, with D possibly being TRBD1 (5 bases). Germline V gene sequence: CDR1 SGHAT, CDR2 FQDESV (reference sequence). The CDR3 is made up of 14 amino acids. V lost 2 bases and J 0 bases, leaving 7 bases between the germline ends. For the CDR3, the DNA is TGTGCCAGCAGCTTATCAGGGCTGAACACTGAAGCTTTCTTT. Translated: CASSLSGLNTEAFF.

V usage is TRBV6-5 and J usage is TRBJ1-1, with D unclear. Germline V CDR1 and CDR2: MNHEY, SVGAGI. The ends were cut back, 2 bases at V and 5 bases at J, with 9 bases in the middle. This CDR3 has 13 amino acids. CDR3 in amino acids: CASSYGVGTEAFF. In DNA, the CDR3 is TGTGCCAGCAGTTACGGGGTAGGGACTGAAGCTTTCTTT.

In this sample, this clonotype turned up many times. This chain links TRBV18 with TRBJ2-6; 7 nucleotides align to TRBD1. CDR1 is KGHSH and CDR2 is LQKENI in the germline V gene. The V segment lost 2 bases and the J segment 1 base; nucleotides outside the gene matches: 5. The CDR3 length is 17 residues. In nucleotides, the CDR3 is TGTGCCAGCTCACCAGACCCCAGGGGGTCTGGGGCCAACGTCCTGACTTTC. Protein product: CASSPDPRGSGANVLTF.

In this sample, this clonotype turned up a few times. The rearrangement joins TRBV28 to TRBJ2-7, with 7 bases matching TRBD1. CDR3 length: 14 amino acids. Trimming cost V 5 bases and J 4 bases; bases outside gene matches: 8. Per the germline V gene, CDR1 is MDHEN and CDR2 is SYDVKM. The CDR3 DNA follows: TGTGCCAGCAGTCCCAGGGGGATCCCTTACGAGCAGTACTTC. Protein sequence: CASSPRGIPYEQYF.

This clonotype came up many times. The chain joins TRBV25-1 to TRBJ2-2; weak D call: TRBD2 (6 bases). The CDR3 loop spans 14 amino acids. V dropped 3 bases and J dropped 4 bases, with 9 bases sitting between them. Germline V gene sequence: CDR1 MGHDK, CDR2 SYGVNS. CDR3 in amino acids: CASSEGTFTGELFF. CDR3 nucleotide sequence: TGTGCCAGCAGTGAGGGGACTTTCACCGGGGAGCTGTTTTTT.

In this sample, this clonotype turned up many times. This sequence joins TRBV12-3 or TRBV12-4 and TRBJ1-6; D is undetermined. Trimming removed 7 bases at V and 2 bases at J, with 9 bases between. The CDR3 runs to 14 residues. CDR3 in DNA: TGTGCCAGCACCTCGCGGGCCTATAATTCACCCCTCCACTTT. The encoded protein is CASTSRAYNSPLHF.

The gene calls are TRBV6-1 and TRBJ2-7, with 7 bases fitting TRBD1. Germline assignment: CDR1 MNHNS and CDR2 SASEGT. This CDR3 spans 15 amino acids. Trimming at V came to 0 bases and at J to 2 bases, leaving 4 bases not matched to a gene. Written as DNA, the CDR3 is TGTGCCAGCAGTGAAGCTACAGGGGCCGCCTACGAGCAGTACTTC. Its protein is CASSEATGAAYEQYF.

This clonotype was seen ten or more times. The CDR3 protein is CASSISKGWGGSSGNTIYF. In DNA form, the CDR3 reads TGTGCCAGCAGCATCTCAAAGGGATGGGGGGGGAGCTCTGGAAACACCATATATTTT. This sequence joins TRBV28 and TRBJ1-3, with D perhaps matching TRBD1 (5 bases). V was pared by 6 bases and J by 0 bases, with 24 bases between. This CDR3 region has 19 residues. Germline loops: CDR1 MDHEN, CDR2 SYDVKM.

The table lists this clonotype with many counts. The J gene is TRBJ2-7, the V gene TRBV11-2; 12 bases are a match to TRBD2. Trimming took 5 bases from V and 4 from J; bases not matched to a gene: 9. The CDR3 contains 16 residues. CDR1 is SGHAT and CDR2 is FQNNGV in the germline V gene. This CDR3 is CASSPHRLAGDYEQYF. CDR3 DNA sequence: TGTGCCAGCAGCCCCCACCGACTAGCGGGGGATTACGAGCAGTACTTC.

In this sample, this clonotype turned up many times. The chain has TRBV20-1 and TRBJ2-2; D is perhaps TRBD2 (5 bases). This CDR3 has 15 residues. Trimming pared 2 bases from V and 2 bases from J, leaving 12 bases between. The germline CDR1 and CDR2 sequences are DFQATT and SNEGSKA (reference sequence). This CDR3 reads CSARRIPGNTGELFF. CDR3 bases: TGCAGTGCTAGAAGGATTCCGGGAAACACCGGGGAGCTGTTTTTT.

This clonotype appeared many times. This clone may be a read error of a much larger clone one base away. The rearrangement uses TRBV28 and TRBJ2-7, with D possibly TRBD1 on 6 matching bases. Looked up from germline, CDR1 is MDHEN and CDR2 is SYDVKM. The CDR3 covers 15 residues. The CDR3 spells CAGSLGGSRAYEQYF. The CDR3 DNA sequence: TGTGCCGGCAGTTTAGGGGGTAGTCGAGCCTACGAGCAGTACTTC.

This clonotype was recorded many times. As DNA, the CDR3 is TGTGCCAGCAGCGGCGTTAGCGGAAACACCGGGGAGCTGTTTTTT. Translating it yields CASSGVSGNTGELFF. The chain couples TRBV7-9 to TRBJ2-2; D may be TRBD2 (6 bases). This CDR3 region has 15 residues. V was shortened by 5 bases and J by 2 bases, with 12 bases between the two germline ends. CDR1 is SEHNR and CDR2 is FQNEAQ in the germline V gene (reference sequence). Complete variable domain (other parts from reference TRBV7-9 and TRBJ2-2): DTGVSQNPRHKITKRGQNVTFRCDPISEHNRLYWYRQTLGQGPEFLTYFQNEAQLEKSRLLSDRFSAERPKGSFSTLEIQRTEQGDSAMYLCASSGVSGNTGELFFGEGSRLTVL.

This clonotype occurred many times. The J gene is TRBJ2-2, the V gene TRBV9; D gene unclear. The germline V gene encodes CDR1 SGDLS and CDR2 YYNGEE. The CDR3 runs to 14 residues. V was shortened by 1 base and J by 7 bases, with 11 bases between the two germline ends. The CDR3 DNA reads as TGTGCCAGCAGCGTACTCCTGGGCGGCGGGGAGCTGTTTTTT. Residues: CASSVLLGGGELFF.

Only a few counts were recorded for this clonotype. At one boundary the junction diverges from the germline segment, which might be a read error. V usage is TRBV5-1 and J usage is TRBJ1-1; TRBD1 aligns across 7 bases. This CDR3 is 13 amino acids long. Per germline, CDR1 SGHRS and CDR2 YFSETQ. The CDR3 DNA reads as TGCGCCAGCAGCTTGTGGCGGACAGGCCCCCCCAACTTT. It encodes CASSLWRTGPPNF.

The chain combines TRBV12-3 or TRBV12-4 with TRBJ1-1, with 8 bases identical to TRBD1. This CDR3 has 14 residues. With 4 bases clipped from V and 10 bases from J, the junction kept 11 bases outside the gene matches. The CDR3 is CASSYPGQGAVAFF. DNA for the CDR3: TGTGCCAGCAGTTATCCGGGGCAGGGGGCAGTAGCTTTCTTT.

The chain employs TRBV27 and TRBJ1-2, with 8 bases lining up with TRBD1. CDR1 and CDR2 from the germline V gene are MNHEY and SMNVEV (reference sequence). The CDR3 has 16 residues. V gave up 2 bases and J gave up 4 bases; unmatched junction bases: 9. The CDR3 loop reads CASSLGTGMGLYGYTF. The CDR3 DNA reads TGTGCCAGCAGTTTAGGGACAGGAATGGGACTCTATGGCTACACCTTC.

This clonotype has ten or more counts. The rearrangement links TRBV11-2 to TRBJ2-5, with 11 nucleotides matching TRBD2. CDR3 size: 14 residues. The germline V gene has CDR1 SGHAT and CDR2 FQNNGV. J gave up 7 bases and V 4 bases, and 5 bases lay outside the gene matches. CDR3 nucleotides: TGTGCCAGCAGCTCGACTAGCGGGATGGTGACCCAGTACTTC. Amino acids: CASSSTSGMVTQYF. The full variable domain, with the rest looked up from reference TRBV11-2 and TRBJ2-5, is EAGVAQSPRYKIIEKRQSVAFWCNPISGHATLYWYQQILGQGPKLLIQFQNNGVVDDSQLPKDRFSAERLKGVDSTLKIQPAKLEDSAVYLCASSSTSGMVTQYFGPGTRLLVL.

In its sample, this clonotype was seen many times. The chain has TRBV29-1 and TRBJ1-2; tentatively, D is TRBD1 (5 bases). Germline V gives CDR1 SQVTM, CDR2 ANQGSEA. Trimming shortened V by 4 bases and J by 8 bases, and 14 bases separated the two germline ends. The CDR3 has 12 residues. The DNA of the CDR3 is TGCAGCGTTGGGATACAGGCTCGGGGCTACACCTTC. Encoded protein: CSVGIQARGYTF.

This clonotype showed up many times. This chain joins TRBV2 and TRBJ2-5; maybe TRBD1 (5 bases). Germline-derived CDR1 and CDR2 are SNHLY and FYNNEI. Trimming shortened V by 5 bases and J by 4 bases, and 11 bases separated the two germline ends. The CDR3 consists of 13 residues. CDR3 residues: CASSLGDLETQYF. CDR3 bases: TGTGCCAGCAGTCTAGGGGATCTAGAGACCCAGTACTTC.